The source of this T cell receptor (beta chain) is a study of blood T cell repertoires in COVID-19. Whole-study context: Both acute and convalescent COVID-19 samples were obtained from the United States, Italy and Spain.

This clone was observed a few times. Original methodology: From reference gene primer amplification, estimates of nucleated cell counts were derived. The repertoire was sequenced with immunoSEQ multiplex PCR; TCRdb's copy has only in-frame clones and lacks some. That table is the source of V, J and clone size, and D and trimming were worked out from the DNA. The repertoire has 130,000 or so clones, roughly 88% of them found once; the top ten carry about 9.3%. V was shortened by 4 bases and J by 4 bases, with 20 bases between the two germline ends. CDR1 is GTSNPN, CDR2 SVGIG, per germline (reference sequence). The CDR3 length is 16 residues.

The TCR originated in a man aged 50 to 60 with acute or convalescent COVID-19. Sequencing input: peripheral blood. J is TRBJ1-3 and V is TRBV30; D is ambiguous. The CDR3 DNA follows: TGTGCCTGGAACCGAGGACTGAGGCCCGAGGGAAACACCATATATTTT. Encoded protein: CAWNRGLRPEGNTIYF.